The clone carrying this T cell receptor beta chain was counted once. Other DNA sequences of this sample code for an identical CDR3. The record originates from a study of blood T cell repertoires in COVID-19. Trimming shortened V by 3 bases and J by 4 bases, and 9 bases separated the two germline ends. This CDR3 comprises 13 residues. Germline CDR1 KGHSH, CDR2 LQKENI. Sequencing was performed with immunoSEQ multiplex PCR; in TCRdb, only in-frame clones are kept and a portion is missing. Of around 170,000 clones listed, 88% were seen once; the top ten hold roughly 26%. The chain is built from TRBV18 and TRBJ1-2, with D perhaps TRBD1 (6 bases). This TCR derives from a man in his 60s with acute or convalescent COVID-19. The specimen sequenced was peripheral blood. CDR3 nucleotides: TGTGCCAGCTCACCCGACAGGTTCTATGGCTACACCTTC. Its translation is CASSPDRFYGYTF.